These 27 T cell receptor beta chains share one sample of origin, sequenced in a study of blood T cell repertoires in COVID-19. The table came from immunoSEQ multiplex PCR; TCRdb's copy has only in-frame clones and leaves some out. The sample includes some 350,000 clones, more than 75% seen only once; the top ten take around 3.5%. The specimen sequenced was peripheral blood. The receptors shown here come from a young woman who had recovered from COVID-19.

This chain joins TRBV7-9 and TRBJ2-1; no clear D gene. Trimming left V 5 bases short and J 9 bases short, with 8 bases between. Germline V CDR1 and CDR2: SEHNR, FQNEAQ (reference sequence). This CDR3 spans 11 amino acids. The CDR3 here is CASSHSFEQFF. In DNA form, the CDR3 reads TGTGCCAGCAGCCATAGCTTTGAGCAGTTCTTC.

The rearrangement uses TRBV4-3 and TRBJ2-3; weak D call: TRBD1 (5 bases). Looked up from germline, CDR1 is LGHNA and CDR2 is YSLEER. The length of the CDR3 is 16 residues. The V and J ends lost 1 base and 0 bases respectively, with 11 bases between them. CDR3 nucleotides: TGCGCCAGCAGCCAAGTAAGGGGTACTAGCACAGATACGCAGTATTTT. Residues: CASSQVRGTSTDTQYF.

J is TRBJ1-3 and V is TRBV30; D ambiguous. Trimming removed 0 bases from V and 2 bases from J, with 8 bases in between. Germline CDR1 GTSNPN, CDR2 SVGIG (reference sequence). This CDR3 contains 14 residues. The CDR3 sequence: CAWSVKGAGNTIYF. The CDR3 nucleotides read TGTGCCTGGAGTGTGAAGGGAGCTGGAAACACCATATATTTT.

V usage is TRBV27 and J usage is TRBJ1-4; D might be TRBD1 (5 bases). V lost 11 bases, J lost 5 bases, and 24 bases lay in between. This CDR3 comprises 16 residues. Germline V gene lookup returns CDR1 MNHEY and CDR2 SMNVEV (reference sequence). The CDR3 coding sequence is TGTGCCTCCGCGAATTACGGCCCCGCAGGGAATGAAAAACTGTTTTTT. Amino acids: CASANYGPAGNEKLFF.

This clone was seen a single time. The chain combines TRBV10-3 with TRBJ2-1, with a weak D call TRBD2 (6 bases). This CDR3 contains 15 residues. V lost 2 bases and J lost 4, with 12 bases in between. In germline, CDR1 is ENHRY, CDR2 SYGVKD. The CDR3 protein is CAISEGGSRYNEQFF. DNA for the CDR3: TGTGCCATCAGTGAGGGGGGGAGTAGGTACAATGAGCAGTTCTTC.

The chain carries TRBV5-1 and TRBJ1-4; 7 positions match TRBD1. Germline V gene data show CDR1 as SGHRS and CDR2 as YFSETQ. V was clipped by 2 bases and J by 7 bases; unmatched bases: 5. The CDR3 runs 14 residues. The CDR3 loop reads CASSLQGRGEKLFF. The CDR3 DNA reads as TGCGCCAGCAGCTTACAGGGGCGGGGTGAAAAACTGTTTTTT.

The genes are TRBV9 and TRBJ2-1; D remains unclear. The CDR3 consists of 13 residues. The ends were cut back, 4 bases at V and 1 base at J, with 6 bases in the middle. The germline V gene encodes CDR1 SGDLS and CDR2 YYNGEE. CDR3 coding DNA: TGTGCCAGCAGCTACGCGTCCTACAATGAGCAGTTCTTC. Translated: CASSYASYNEQFF.

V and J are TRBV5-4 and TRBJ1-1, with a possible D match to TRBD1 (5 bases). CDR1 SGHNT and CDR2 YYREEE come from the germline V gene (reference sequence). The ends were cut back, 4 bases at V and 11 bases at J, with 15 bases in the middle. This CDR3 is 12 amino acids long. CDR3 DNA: TGTGCCAGCAGCCAGGCCGGGGGGTTGGCTTTCTTT. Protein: CASSQAGGLAFF.

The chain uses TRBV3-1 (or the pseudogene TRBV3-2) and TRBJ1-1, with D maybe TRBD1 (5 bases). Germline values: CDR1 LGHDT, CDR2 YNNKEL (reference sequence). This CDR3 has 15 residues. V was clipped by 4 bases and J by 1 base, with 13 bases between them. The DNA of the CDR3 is TGTGCCAGCAGCCCTCGGACACTCACGAACACTGAAGCTTTCTTT. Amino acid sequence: CASSPRTLTNTEAFF.

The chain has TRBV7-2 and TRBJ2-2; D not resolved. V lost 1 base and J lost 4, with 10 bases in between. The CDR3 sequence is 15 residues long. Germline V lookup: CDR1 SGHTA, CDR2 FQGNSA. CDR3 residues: CASSLDPAGTGELFF. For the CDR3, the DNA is TGTGCCAGCAGCTTAGACCCCGCCGGCACCGGGGAGCTGTTTTTT.

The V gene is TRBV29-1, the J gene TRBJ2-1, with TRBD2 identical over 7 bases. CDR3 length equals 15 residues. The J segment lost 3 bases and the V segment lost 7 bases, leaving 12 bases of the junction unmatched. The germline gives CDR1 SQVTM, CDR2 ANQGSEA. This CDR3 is CSGQDSGTNYNEQFF. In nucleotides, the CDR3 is TGCAGCGGCCAAGACTCCGGGACTAACTACAATGAGCAGTTCTTC.

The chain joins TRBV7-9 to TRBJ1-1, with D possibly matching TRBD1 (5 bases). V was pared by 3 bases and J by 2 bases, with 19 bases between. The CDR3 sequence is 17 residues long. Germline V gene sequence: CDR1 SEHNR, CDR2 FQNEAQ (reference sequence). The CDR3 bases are TGTGCCAGCAGCTTCCCCGGCAGGGAAGCGTTCAACACTGAAGCTTTCTTT. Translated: CASSFPGREAFNTEAFF. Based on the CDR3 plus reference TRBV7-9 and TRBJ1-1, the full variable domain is DTGVSQNPRHKITKRGQNVTFRCDPISEHNRLYWYRQTLGQGPEFLTYFQNEAQLEKSRLLSDRFSAERPKGSFSTLEIQRTEQGDSAMYLCASSFPGREAFNTEAFFGQGTRLTVV.

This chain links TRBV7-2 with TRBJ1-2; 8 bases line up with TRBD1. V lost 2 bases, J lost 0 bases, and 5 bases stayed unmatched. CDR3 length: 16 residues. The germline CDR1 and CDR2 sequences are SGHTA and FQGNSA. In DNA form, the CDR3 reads TGTGCCAGCAGCTTATGGCAGGGGGCAGCTAACTATGGCTACACCTTC. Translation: CASSLWQGAANYGYTF.

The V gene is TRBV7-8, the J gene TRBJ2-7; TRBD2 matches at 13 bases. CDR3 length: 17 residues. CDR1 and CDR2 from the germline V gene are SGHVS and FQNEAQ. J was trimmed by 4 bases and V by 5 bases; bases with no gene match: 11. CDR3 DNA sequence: TGTGCCAGCAGCCCTAACAGGACTAGCGGGAGACCATACGAGCAGTACGTC. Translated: CASSPNRTSGRPYEQYV.

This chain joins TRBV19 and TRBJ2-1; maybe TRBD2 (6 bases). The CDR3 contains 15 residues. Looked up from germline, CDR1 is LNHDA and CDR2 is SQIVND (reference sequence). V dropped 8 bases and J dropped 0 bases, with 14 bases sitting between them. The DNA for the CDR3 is TGTGCCAGTGGGAGACGGGAGCTCTCCTACAATGAGCAGTTCTTC. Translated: CASGRRELSYNEQFF.

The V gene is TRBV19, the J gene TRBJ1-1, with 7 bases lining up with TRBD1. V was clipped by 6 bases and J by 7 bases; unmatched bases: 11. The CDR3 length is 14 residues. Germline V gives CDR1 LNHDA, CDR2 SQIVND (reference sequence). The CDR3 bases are TGTGCCAGTAGATATTTTGGATCAGGGGGTGAAGCTTTCTTT. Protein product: CASRYFGSGGEAFF.

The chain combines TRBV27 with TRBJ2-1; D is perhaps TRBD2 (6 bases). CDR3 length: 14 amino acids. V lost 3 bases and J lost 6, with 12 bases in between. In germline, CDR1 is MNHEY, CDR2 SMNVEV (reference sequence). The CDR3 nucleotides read TGTGCCAGCAGTTTTTCGGGACTGTTCAATGAGCAGTTCTTC. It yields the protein CASSFSGLFNEQFF.

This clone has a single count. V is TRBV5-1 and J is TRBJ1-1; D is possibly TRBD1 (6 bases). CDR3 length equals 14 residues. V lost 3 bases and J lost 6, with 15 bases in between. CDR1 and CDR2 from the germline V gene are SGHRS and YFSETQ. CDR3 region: CASSYGGGGAEAFF. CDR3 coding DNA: TGCGCCAGCAGCTACGGTGGGGGCGGCGCTGAAGCTTTCTTT.

This CDR3 reads CASRDRGVFANEKLFF. CDR3 nucleotide sequence: TGTGCCAGCCGGGACAGGGGGGTGTTTGCTAATGAAAAACTGTTTTTT. V and J are TRBV19 and TRBJ1-4; 11 positions match TRBD1. CDR1 is LNHDA, CDR2 SQIVND, per germline (reference sequence). With 9 bases clipped from V and 3 bases from J, the junction kept 9 bases outside the gene matches. This CDR3 contains 16 residues. Complete variable domain (other parts from reference TRBV19 and TRBJ1-4): DGGITQSPKYLFRKEGQNVTLSCEQNLNHDAMYWYRQDPGQGLRLIYYSQIVNDFQKGDIAEGYSVSREKKESFPLTVTSAQKNPTAFYLCASRDRGVFANEKLFFGSGTQLSVL.

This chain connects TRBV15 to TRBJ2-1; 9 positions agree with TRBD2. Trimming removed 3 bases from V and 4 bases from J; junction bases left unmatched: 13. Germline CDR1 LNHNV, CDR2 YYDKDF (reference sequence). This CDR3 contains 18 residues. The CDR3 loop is CATSSLSGGSGRYNEQFF. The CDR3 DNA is TGTGCCACCAGCAGTCTCTCAGGTGGGAGCGGGAGGTACAATGAGCAGTTCTTC.

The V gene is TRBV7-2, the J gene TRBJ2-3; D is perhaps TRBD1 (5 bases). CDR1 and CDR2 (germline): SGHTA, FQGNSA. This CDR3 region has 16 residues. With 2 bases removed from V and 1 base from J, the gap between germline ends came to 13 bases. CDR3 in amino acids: CASSLWGLDRTDTQYF. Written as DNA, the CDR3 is TGTGCCAGCAGCTTATGGGGCCTTGATCGCACAGATACGCAGTATTTT. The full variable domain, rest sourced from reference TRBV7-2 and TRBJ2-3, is GAGVSQSPSNKVTEKGKDVELRCDPISGHTALYWYRQSLGQGLEFLIYFQGNSAPDKSGLPSDRFSAERTGGSVSTLTIQRTQQEDSAVYLCASSLWGLDRTDTQYFGPGTRLTVL.

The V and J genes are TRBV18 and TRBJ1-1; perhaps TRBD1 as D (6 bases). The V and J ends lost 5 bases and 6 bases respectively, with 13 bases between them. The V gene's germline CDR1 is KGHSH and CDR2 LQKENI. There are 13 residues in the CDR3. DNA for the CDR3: TGTGCCAGCTCAAAAACAGGGAGCGCTGAAGCTTTCTTT. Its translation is CASSKTGSAEAFF.

The CDR3 nucleotides read TGTGCCAGCAGCCTCCAGGGCTGGGGCACTGAAGCTTTCTTT. This translates into CASSLQGWGTEAFF. V is TRBV11-3 and J is TRBJ1-1; tentative D call: TRBD1 (5 bases). CDR3 length: 14 residues. The germline V gene has CDR1 SGHNT and CDR2 YENEEA. Trimming stripped 5 bases from V and 4 bases from J, with 14 bases between.

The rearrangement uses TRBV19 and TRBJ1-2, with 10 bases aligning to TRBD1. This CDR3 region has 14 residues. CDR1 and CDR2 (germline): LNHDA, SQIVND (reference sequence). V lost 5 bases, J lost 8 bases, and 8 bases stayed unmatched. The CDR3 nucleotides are TGTGCCAGTAGTCGAAAGACAGGGGGCCGGGGCTACACCTTC. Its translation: CASSRKTGGRGYTF.

CDR3 in DNA: TGTGCCATCAGCCCCGGGACAGCGAACACCGGGGAGCTGTTTTTT. Translated, it gives CAISPGTANTGELFF. This chain connects TRBV10-3 to TRBJ2-2, with 7 positions matching TRBD1. The V gene's germline CDR1 is ENHRY and CDR2 SYGVKD. After removal of 6 bases from V and 0 bases from J, the junction contained 4 bases not matched to a gene. This CDR3 comprises 15 residues.

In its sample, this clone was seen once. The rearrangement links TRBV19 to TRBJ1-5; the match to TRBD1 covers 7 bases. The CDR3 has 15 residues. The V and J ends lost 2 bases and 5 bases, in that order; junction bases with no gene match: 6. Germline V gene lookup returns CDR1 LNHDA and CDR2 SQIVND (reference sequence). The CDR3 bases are TGTGCCAGTAGTATATCAAGGGACAGCTATCAGCCCCAGCATTTT. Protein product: CASSISRDSYQPQHF. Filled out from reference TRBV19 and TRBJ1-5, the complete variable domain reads DGGITQSPKYLFRKEGQNVTLSCEQNLNHDAMYWYRQDPGQGLRLIYYSQIVNDFQKGDIAEGYSVSREKKESFPLTVTSAQKNPTAFYLCASSISRDSYQPQHFGDGTRLSIL.

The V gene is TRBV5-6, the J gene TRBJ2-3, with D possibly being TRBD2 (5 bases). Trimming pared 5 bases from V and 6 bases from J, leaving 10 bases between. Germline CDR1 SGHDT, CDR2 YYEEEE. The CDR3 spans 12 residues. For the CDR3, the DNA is TGTGCCAGCAGTCGCGGGCCGGATACGCAGTATTTT. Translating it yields CASSRGPDTQYF. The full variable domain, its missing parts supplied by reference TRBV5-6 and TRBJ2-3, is DAGVTQSPTHLIKTRGQQVTLRCSPKSGHDTVSWYQQALGQGPQFIFQYYEEEERQRGNFPDRFSGHQFPNYSSELNVNALLLGDSALYLCASSRGPDTQYFGPGTRLTVL.